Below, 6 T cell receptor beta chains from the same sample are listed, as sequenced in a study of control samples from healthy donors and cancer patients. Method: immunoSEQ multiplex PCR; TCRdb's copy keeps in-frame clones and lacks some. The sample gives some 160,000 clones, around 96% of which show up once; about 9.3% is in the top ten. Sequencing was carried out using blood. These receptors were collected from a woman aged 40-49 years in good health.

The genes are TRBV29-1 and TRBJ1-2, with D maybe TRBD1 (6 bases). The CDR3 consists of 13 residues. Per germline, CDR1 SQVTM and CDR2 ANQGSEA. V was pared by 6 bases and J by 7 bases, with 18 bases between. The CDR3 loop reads CSVGGMTGRGYTF. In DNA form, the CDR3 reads TGCAGCGTAGGCGGGATGACAGGCCGTGGCTACACCTTC.

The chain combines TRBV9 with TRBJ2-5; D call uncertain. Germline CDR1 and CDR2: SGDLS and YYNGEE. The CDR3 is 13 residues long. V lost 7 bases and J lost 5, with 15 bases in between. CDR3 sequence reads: CASSTEIGETQYF. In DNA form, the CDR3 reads TGTGCCAGCTCGACCGAGATTGGGGAGACCCAGTACTTC.

CDR3: CASWDRTARGSYEQYF. Here the CDR3 DNA reads TGCGCCAGCTGGGACAGGACGGCCAGGGGCTCCTACGAGCAGTACTTC. V gene TRBV10-2 combines with J gene TRBJ2-7, with TRBD1 matching 8 bases. Trimming removed 8 bases from V and 0 bases from J; junction bases left unmatched: 12. The CDR3 is 16 residues long. Germline values: CDR1 WSHSY, CDR2 SAAADI.

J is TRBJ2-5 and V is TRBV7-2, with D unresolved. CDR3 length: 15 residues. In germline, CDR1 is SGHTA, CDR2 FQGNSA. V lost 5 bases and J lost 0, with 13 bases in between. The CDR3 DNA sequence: TGTGCCAGCAGCCCTCCTAGAGGCTACCAAGAGACCCAGTACTTC. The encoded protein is CASSPPRGYQETQYF.

CDR3 protein: CASGSGTDTQYF. As DNA, the CDR3 is TGTGCTAGTGGTTCCGGGACAGATACGCAGTATTTT. The chain links TRBV12-5 to TRBJ2-3; D unresolved. The CDR3 contains 12 residues. The V end lost 4 bases, the J end lost 3 bases, and 5 bases lay between the germline ends. Germline V lookup: CDR1 LGHNT, CDR2 FRNRAP.

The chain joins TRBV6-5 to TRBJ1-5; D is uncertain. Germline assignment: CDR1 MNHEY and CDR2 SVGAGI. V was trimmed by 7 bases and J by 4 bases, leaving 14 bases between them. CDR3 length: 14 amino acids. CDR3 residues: CASTPLGQNQPQHF. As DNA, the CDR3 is TGTGCCAGCACCCCGCTCGGGCAAAATCAGCCCCAGCATTTT.